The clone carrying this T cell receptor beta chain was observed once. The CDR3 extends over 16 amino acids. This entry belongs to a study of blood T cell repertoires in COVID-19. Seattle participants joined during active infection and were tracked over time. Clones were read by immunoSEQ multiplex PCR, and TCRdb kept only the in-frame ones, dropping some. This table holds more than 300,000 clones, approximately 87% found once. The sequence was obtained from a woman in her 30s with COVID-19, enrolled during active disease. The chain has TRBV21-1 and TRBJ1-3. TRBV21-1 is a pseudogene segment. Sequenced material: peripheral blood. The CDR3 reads CASSKAGGVSGNTIYF. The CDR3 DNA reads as TGTGCCAGCAGCAAAGCGGGGGGGGTCAGTGGAAACACCATATATTTT.